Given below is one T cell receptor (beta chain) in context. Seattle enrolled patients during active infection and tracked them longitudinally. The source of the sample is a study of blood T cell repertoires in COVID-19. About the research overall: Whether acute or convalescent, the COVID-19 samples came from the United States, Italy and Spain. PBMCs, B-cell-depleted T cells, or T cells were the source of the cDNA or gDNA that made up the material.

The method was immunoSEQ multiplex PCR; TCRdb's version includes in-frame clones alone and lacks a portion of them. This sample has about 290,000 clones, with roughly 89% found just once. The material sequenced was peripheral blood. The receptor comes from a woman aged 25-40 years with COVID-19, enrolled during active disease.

CDR3 sequence (DNA): TGTGCCAGCAGCTTGGACGGGGGGGACTACGAGCAGTACTTC. Amino acids: CASSLDGGDYEQYF. V and J are TRBV5-4 and TRBJ2-7, with 8 positions matching TRBD2. J gave up 3 bases and V 0 bases, and 2 bases lay outside the gene matches. The CDR3 length is 14 residues. CDR1 is SGHNT, CDR2 YYREEE, per germline (reference sequence).